This TCR beta chain derives from a study of shared clonotypes between healthy human individuals. General study results and limits: When compared with the clonotypes that were shared by all four sorted-subset donors, the non-shared clonotypes turned out to have lower generation probabilities.

There were no recent acute infections or vaccinations among the donors, who were healthy HIV-negative adults. CDR1 and CDR2 (germline): SGHKS, YYEKEE (reference sequence). The V gene end was trimmed by 4 bases and the J gene end by 6 bases; junction bases not matched to a gene: 5. The CDR3 length is 13 residues. Profiled with immunoSEQ multiplex PCR; TCRdb holds only in-frame clones, not every one. The table includes 2 million to 3 million clones, more than 80% detected once. This clone has a single count. The antigen is unknown. The chain links TRBV5-5 to TRBJ2-7; 9 bases match TRBD1. The TCR sequence derives from a man aged 18 to 29 in good health. The sequenced sample was naive CD4+ T cells sorted from blood. Subset in this sample: CD45RA+ positively selected. CDR3 coding DNA: TGTGCCAGCAGCCCGGGACAGGGTCGCGAGCAGTACTTC. This codes for CASSPGQGREQYF.